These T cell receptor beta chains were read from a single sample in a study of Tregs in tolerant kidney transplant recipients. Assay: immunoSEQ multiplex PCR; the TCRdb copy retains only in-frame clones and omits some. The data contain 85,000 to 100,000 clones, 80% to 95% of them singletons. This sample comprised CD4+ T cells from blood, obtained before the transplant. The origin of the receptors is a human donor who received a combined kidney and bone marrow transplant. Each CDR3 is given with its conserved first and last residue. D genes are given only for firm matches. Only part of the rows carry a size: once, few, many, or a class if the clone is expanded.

DNA: TGCGCCAGCAGTGAGTCGGGACACAGGGATCTTGAAGCTTTCTTT
CDR3: CASSESGHRDLEAFF
size: once
D: .
J: TRBJ1-1
V: TRBV10-1

DNA: TGTGCCAGCAGCTTAGGGACAGGGGGCGGTAACTATGGCTACACCTTC
CDR3: CASSLGTGGGNYGYTF
size: .
D: TRBD1
J: TRBJ1-2
V: TRBV7-2

DNA: TGTGCCAGCAGTGAAGTCTATTGGGCAGGGGGATGGGATGGCTACACCTTC
CDR3: CASSEVYWAGGWDGYTF
size: .
D: TRBD1
J: TRBJ1-2
V: TRBV6-1

DNA: TGTGCCACCCAGCAGGACAGGGGAGAGACCCAGTACTTC
CDR3: CATQQDRGETQYF
size: .
D: TRBD1
J: TRBJ2-5
V: TRBV10-3

DNA: TGCGCCAGCAGCCATAATACAGGGTCCTCTGGAAACACCATATATTTT
CDR3: CASSHNTGSSGNTIYF
size: .
D: .
J: TRBJ1-3
V: TRBV4-1

DNA: TGCGCCAGCAGTGTGCTAGCGGGGAACAATGAGCAGTTCTTC
CDR3: CASSVLAGNNEQFF
size: .
D: TRBD2
J: TRBJ2-1
V: TRBV5-1

DNA: TGTGCCAGCAGCCAAGTTTCTGGGCGGGGGGCTAGCACAGATACGCAGTATTTT
CDR3: CASSQVSGRGASTDTQYF
size: .
D: TRBD2
J: TRBJ2-3
V: TRBV4-2

DNA: TGTGCCAGCAGCTTATTTCAGGGGGCGATGAACACTGAAGCTTTCTTT
CDR3: CASSLFQGAMNTEAFF
size: .
D: TRBD1
J: TRBJ1-1
V: TRBV7-2

DNA: TGTGCCTGGGGGGGGAACGGGGACTACGAGCAGTACTTC
CDR3: CAWGGNGDYEQYF
size: .
D: .
J: TRBJ2-7
V: TRBV30

DNA: TGCGCCAGCAGCTTTGGGGACAGGGGCCTCGAGCAGTACTTC
CDR3: CASSFGDRGLEQYF
size: .
D: TRBD1
J: TRBJ2-7
V: TRBV5-1

DNA: TGTGCCAGTAGTATCCGTTCTCCGGGACAGGGGGCCAGCAATCAGCCCCAGCATTTT
CDR3: CASSIRSPGQGASNQPQHF
size: .
D: TRBD1
J: TRBJ1-5
V: TRBV19

DNA: TGTGCCAGCACCTCAATAACGGGACAGTCGACTGTTGGCTACACCTTC
CDR3: CASTSITGQSTVGYTF
size: once
D: TRBD1
J: TRBJ1-2
V: TRBV7-9

DNA: TGTGCCAGCAGCTTACATGGGGAGGCGGGCTATGGCTACACCTTC
CDR3: CASSLHGEAGYGYTF
size: .
D: .
J: TRBJ1-2
V: TRBV7-3

DNA: TGCGCCAGCAGCCAAGTAGTCACTAGCGGGAGAGGGGCCCAGTACTTC
CDR3: CASSQVVTSGRGAQYF
size: .
D: TRBD2
J: TRBJ2-5
V: TRBV4-3

DNA: TGTGCCAGCAGAACGGAGGGACTAGCGGGAGATACGCAGTATTTT
CDR3: CASRTEGLAGDTQYF
size: .
D: TRBD2
J: TRBJ2-3
V: TRBV7-2

DNA: TGTGCCAGCAGCGCAACTCCGACAGTCTCTGGAAACACCATATATTTT
CDR3: CASSATPTVSGNTIYF
size: .
D: .
J: TRBJ1-3
V: TRBV7-2

DNA: TGTGCCAGCTCACCAGTCCCAGGGTCGACCGAGCAGTACTTC
CDR3: CASSPVPGSTEQYF
size: .
D: .
J: TRBJ2-7
V: TRBV18

DNA: TGCGCCAGCAGCTTGCAAGGACAGGCCCTAGGAGAGACCCAGTACTTC
CDR3: CASSLQGQALGETQYF
size: .
D: TRBD1
J: TRBJ2-5
V: TRBV5-1

DNA: TGTGCCAGCAGCTTACGAGGGGGCCACCCCTCTGTCACCGGGGAGCTGTTTTTT
CDR3: CASSLRGGHPSVTGELFF
size: .
D: TRBD1
J: TRBJ2-2
V: TRBV7-2

DNA: TGTGCCAGCAGCTTGGTCGCGCAGGAGGGAATTCAGTACTTC
CDR3: CASSLVAQEGIQYF
size: .
D: .
J: TRBJ2-4
V: TRBV5-5

DNA: TGTGCCAGCTCACCGACAGGGCAGAATTCCCCCCTCCACTTT
CDR3: CASSPTGQNSPLHF
size: .
D: TRBD1
J: TRBJ1-6
V: TRBV18

DNA: TGTGCCAGCAGCCCCCGACTAGGCGGGGCCGGGGAGCTGTTTTTT
CDR3: CASSPRLGGAGELFF
size: .
D: .
J: TRBJ2-2
V: TRBV27

DNA: TGTGCCAGCAGCCCACAGGGATACGAGCAGTACTTC
CDR3: CASSPQGYEQYF
size: .
D: .
J: TRBJ2-7
V: TRBV2

DNA: TGTGCCAGCAGCACCCAGACAGGAGACTATGGCTACACCTTC
CDR3: CASSTQTGDYGYTF
size: .
D: .
J: TRBJ1-2
V: TRBV7-2

DNA: TGTGCCAGCAGCCAGGGACAGGATTTTCATGGCTACACCTTC
CDR3: CASSQGQDFHGYTF
size: .
D: TRBD1
J: TRBJ1-2
V: TRBV7-9

DNA: TGTGCCACCAGCAGAGATTCAGGGTTCGGGCAGCCCCAGCATTTT
CDR3: CATSRDSGFGQPQHF
size: .
D: .
J: TRBJ1-5
V: TRBV15

DNA: TGTGCCAGCACCGGGGGTAGCGGTTCCACAGATACGCAGTATTTT
CDR3: CASTGGSGSTDTQYF
size: .
D: .
J: TRBJ2-3
V: TRBV5-6

DNA: TGCAGTGCTAGTTTCGATGAGCAGTTCTTC
CDR3: CSASFDEQFF
size: .
D: .
J: TRBJ2-1
V: TRBV20-1

DNA: TGTGCCAGCAGCCCCCGTAGCGGGGTTGACACCGGGGAGCTGTTTTTT
CDR3: CASSPRSGVDTGELFF
size: .
D: TRBD2
J: TRBJ2-2
V: TRBV9

DNA: TGTGCCAGTAATCGGGTCCCTGGGGCCAACGTCCTGACTTTC
CDR3: CASNRVPGANVLTF
size: few
D: .
J: TRBJ2-6
V: TRBV19

DNA: TGTGCCAGCAGCACCAAGCGGGAGGCGTCGGGAGAGACCCAGTACTTC
CDR3: CASSTKREASGETQYF
size: .
D: TRBD2
J: TRBJ2-5
V: TRBV5-4

DNA: TGCGCCAGCAGCCCATCACAGGGTGGCTACACCTTC
CDR3: CASSPSQGGYTF
size: .
D: .
J: TRBJ1-2
V: TRBV5-1